This TCR beta chain was captured by sequencing in a study of blood T cells in healthy people across ages. Primed by a sample-barcoded 5' primer and a J-beta primer mix, a second PCR proceeded for 7 to 11 cycles. All cDNA molecules were each tagged by a template-switch adaptor with 12 random nucleotides. TCRdb processed the 5' RACE reads anew with MiXCR; each CDR3 protein has one entry. The sample includes roughly 1.5 million distinct CDR3 sequences, less than 45% of them seen just once. This clonotype was observed many times. CDR3 size: 13 residues. Trimming stripped 0 bases from V and 8 bases from J, with 11 bases between. The germline V gene has CDR1 LGHNA and CDR2 YSLEER.

The source material was blood. The sequence was collected from a woman aged 18-29 years in good health. The genes are TRBV4-3 and TRBJ2-7; D is unresolved. CDR3 DNA sequence: TGCGCCAGCAGCCAAGATCTAAGGTTCCAGCAGTACTTC. As protein: CASSQDLRFQQYF.